Below, 9 T cell receptor beta chains from the same sample are listed, as sequenced in a study of blood T cell repertoires in COVID-19. Libraries were prepared by immunoSEQ multiplex PCR; TCRdb keeps only in-frame clonotypes and omits some of them. The sample has fewer than 400,000 clones, about 89% seen once. Sequencing was performed on PBMCs or T cells enriched from blood (not recorded which). The receptors here all came from a man aged 55 to 70 who had recovered from COVID-19.

The genes are TRBV5-1 and TRBJ1-6; 10 bases match TRBD1. The junction had 5 bases not matched to a gene; V was cut back by 2 bases and J by 9 bases. The CDR3 consists of 15 residues. The germline gives CDR1 SGHRS, CDR2 YFSETQ. The CDR3 region is CASSLPGTGASPLHF. In DNA form, the CDR3 reads TGCGCCAGCAGCTTACCCGGGACAGGGGCTTCACCCCTCCACTTT.

The count of this clone is one. V is TRBV5-6 and J is TRBJ2-7; 8 positions agree with TRBD1. Germline V gene data show CDR1 as SGHDT and CDR2 as YYEEEE. After removal of 3 bases from V and 3 bases from J, the junction contained 8 bases not matched to a gene. The CDR3 sequence is 15 residues long. The CDR3 loop reads CASSWRQGSYYEQYF. The CDR3 coding sequence is TGTGCCAGCAGCTGGAGACAGGGGTCTTACTACGAGCAGTACTTC. Complete variable domain (other parts from reference TRBV5-6 and TRBJ2-7): DAGVTQSPTHLIKTRGQQVTLRCSPKSGHDTVSWYQQALGQGPQFIFQYYEEEERQRGNFPDRFSGHQFPNYSSELNVNALLLGDSALYLCASSWRQGSYYEQYFGPGTRLTVT.

The CDR3 sequence is CASSPILAGGPYEQYF. The CDR3 coding sequence is TGTGCCAGCAGTCCGATATTAGCGGGAGGGCCCTACGAGCAGTACTTC. The V and J genes are TRBV27 and TRBJ2-7, with TRBD2 matching over 11 bases. The CDR3 is 16 amino acids. The trim removed 5 bases at V and 2 bases at J, leaving 8 bases unmatched. Germline V gene lookup returns CDR1 MNHEY and CDR2 SMNVEV (reference sequence).

The V and J genes are TRBV9 and TRBJ2-7, with TRBD1 as a possible D gene (5 bases). The CDR3 length is 14 residues. The germline CDR1 and CDR2 sequences are SGDLS and YYNGEE. V was trimmed by 2 bases and J by 7 bases, leaving 16 bases between them. CDR3: CASSVGRVLGEQYF. The CDR3 DNA sequence: TGTGCCAGCAGCGTCGGCAGGGTGTTGGGAGAGCAGTACTTC.

The J gene is TRBJ2-7, the V gene TRBV11-2; possibly TRBD2 for D (5 bases). The CDR3 is 13 residues long. The V gene lost 3 bases and the J gene lost 4 bases, with 10 bases spanning the gap. The V gene's germline CDR1 is SGHAT and CDR2 FQNNGV. The chain's CDR3 is CASSFPGEYEQYF. The CDR3 nucleotides are TGTGCCAGCAGCTTTCCTGGGGAGTACGAGCAGTACTTC.

This clone has only a few counts. The J gene is TRBJ2-1, the V gene TRBV28; 13 bases are shared with TRBD2. J gave up 8 bases and V 5 bases, and 15 bases lay outside the gene matches. This CDR3 is 18 amino acids long. The germline CDR1 and CDR2 sequences are MDHEN and SYDVKM. CDR3 in DNA: TGTGCCAGCAGTCAATGGACTAGCGGGAGTAGAAGTTTCCATGAGCAGTTCTTC. Its protein is CASSQWTSGSRSFHEQFF.

CDR3 region: CASSLEGGQYF. The CDR3 coding sequence is TGTGCCAGCAGCTTAGAAGGGGGGCAGTACTTC. The gene calls are TRBV7-9 and TRBJ2-7, with TRBD1 as a possible D gene (6 bases). The V end lost 1 base, the J end lost 9 bases, and 7 bases lay between the germline ends. The CDR3 has 11 amino acids. Germline assignment: CDR1 SEHNR and CDR2 FQNEAQ (reference sequence). Full variable domain (outside the CDR3, taken from reference TRBV7-9 and TRBJ2-7): DTGVSQNPRHKITKRGQNVTFRCDPISEHNRLYWYRQTLGQGPEFLTYFQNEAQLEKSRLLSDRFSAERPKGSFSTLEIQRTEQGDSAMYLCASSLEGGQYFGPGTRLTVT.

The V call is TRBV20-1, the J call TRBJ2-7; TRBD2 is a possible D gene (5 bases). Germline loops: CDR1 DFQATT, CDR2 SNEGSKA (reference sequence). Trimming pared 3 bases from V and 0 bases from J, leaving 24 bases between. The CDR3 is made up of 18 amino acids. CDR3 loop: CSASFGVGGPGPSYEQYF. CDR3 DNA: TGCAGTGCTAGTTTCGGGGTAGGTGGTCCCGGGCCCTCCTACGAGCAGTACTTC.

V and J are TRBV7-3 and TRBJ2-1; 7 bases are shared with TRBD1. The J segment lost 0 bases and the V segment lost 3 bases, leaving 2 bases of the junction unmatched. Germline CDR1 reads SGHTA; CDR2 reads FQGTGA. The length of the CDR3 is 15 residues. CDR3 DNA: TGTGCCAGCAGCTTCGGACAGGTCTCCTACAATGAGCAGTTCTTC. The encoded protein is CASSFGQVSYNEQFF.